This T cell receptor beta chain was sequenced for a study of neoadjuvant nivolumab and ipilimumab in lung cancer. Study-wide points: Pathologic regression was not significantly tied to TCR clonality. TCR receptors were sequenced in few samples.

Concerning this clone: Its cognate antigen is unknown.

Profiling relied on immunoSEQ multiplex PCR, and the TCRdb table lists in-frame clones only, not all of them. The sample records roughly 49,000 clones, roughly 91% being singletons. V was clipped by 1 base and J by 3 bases; unmatched bases: 6. Germline V lookup: CDR1 MGHRA, CDR2 YSYEKL. The CDR3 runs 16 residues. J is TRBJ2-3 and V is TRBV4-1; 8 bases agree with TRBD2. The specimen was blood, collected before neoadjuvant nivolumab, alone or with ipilimumab. This clonotype was obtained from an adult with non-small cell lung cancer. Some clones in this sample may be carry-over from other donors' samples. In DNA, the CDR3 is TGCGCCAGCAGCCAAGTATTGGGACTAGAAACAGATACGCAGTATTTT. Encoded protein: CASSQVLGLETDTQYF.